This T cell receptor beta chain derives from a study of CD4+ T cells in melanoma. The table came from immunoSEQ multiplex PCR; TCRdb's copy has only in-frame clones and leaves some out. The sample includes 8,500 to 14,000 clones, roughly 70% of them seen just once. The study's findings and limits: Diverse differentiation states were reported for melanoma neoantigen-specific CD4+ T cells. A reported correlation linked neoantigen-specific CD4+ T cells to CD8+, macrophage and B cell function.

This clone has a handful of counts. Antigen unknown. CDR1 LNHDA and CDR2 SQIVND come from the germline V gene (reference sequence). V was shortened by 5 bases and J by 8 bases, with 21 bases between the two germline ends. The CDR3 contains 15 residues. The sequence was obtained from a human donor with melanoma. The V and J genes are TRBV19 and TRBJ1-2; TRBD1 might be the D (5 bases). The sequencing sample was made of cells from a culture (not recorded whether cultured in vitro). CDR3 sequence reads: CASSLTLAGILGYTF. The CDR3 DNA reads as TGTGCCAGTAGTTTGACTCTGGCAGGGATTTTGGGCTACACCTTC.